The 24 T cell receptor beta chains reported below all come from one sample, sequenced in a study of blood T cell repertoires in COVID-19. Assay: immunoSEQ multiplex PCR; the TCRdb copy retains only in-frame clones and omits some. Among 250,000 or so clones listed, 84% were seen once. The sample comprised peripheral blood. The receptors were sampled from a man aged 50 or older with acute or convalescent COVID-19.

This rearrangement joins TRBV30 to TRBJ1-6; D may be TRBD1 (5 bases). CDR1 and CDR2 (germline): GTSNPN, SVGIG (reference sequence). Trimming pared 2 bases from V and 8 bases from J, leaving 13 bases between. The CDR3 extends over 14 amino acids. CDR3 coding DNA: TGTGCCTGGAGTTTGGGCAGGGCTGATTCACCCCTCCACTTT. It translates to CAWSLGRADSPLHF.

The V call is TRBV5-1, the J call TRBJ1-2; D not resolved. The germline V gene has CDR1 SGHRS and CDR2 YFSETQ. The CDR3 sequence is 14 residues long. Trimming took off 2 bases at V and 1 base at J, with 9 bases between the two ends. CDR3 in amino acids: CASSFGGSNYGYTF. In nucleotides, the CDR3 is TGCGCCAGCAGCTTCGGAGGCAGTAACTATGGCTACACCTTC.

The chain recombines TRBV6-5 with TRBJ2-1; 9 bases match TRBD2. After removal of 6 bases from V and 3 bases from J, the junction contained 3 bases not matched to a gene. Germline-derived CDR1 and CDR2 are MNHEY and SVGAGI. The CDR3 has 14 residues. For the CDR3, the DNA is TGTGCCAGCAGATTAGCGGGAGACTACAATGAGCAGTTCTTC. Translation gives CASRLAGDYNEQFF.

The rearrangement uses TRBV9 and TRBJ2-5; D gene uncertain. Germline-derived CDR1 and CDR2 are SGDLS and YYNGEE. V was shortened by 0 bases and J by 1 base, with 13 bases between the two germline ends. The CDR3 extends over 16 amino acids. As DNA, the CDR3 is TGTGCCAGCAGCGTAGCCACGCAAGCCGCCCAAGAGACCCAGTACTTC. Translation gives CASSVATQAAQETQYF.

V is TRBV6-5 and J is TRBJ1-1; tentatively, D is TRBD1 (5 bases). Trimming took off 8 bases at V and 7 bases at J, with 17 bases between the two ends. CDR1 MNHEY and CDR2 SVGAGI come from the germline V gene. The CDR3 has 13 amino acids. The CDR3 region is CASGRGTVSEAFF. CDR3 nucleotide sequence: TGTGCCAGCGGGCGAGGGACTGTCAGTGAAGCTTTCTTT.

J is TRBJ2-7 and V is TRBV19; the D gene is possibly TRBD2 (6 bases). Per the germline V gene, CDR1 is LNHDA and CDR2 is SQIVND (reference sequence). CDR3 length: 13 amino acids. Between the trimmed V and J ends, which lost 1 base and 6 bases, there was a span of 10 bases. CDR3 in DNA: TGTGCCAGTAGTATAGCTTTCGGGAGCGAGCAGTACTTC. This encodes CASSIAFGSEQYF. Variable domain in full (rest from reference TRBV19 and TRBJ2-7): DGGITQSPKYLFRKEGQNVTLSCEQNLNHDAMYWYRQDPGQGLRLIYYSQIVNDFQKGDIAEGYSVSREKKESFPLTVTSAQKNPTAFYLCASSIAFGSEQYFGPGTRLTVT.

The rearrangement uses TRBV19 and TRBJ2-3; 7 positions agree with TRBD1. J lost 0 bases, V lost 6 bases, and 9 bases had no gene match. The CDR3 totals 16 residues. Germline CDR1 is LNHDA and CDR2 is SQIVND (reference sequence). Here the CDR3 DNA reads TGTGCCAGTAGCCTCCCGACGACAGGGAGCACAGATACGCAGTATTTT. It is translated as CASSLPTTGSTDTQYF. The whole variable domain, remainder taken from reference TRBV19 and TRBJ2-3, is DGGITQSPKYLFRKEGQNVTLSCEQNLNHDAMYWYRQDPGQGLRLIYYSQIVNDFQKGDIAEGYSVSREKKESFPLTVTSAQKNPTAFYLCASSLPTTGSTDTQYFGPGTRLTVL.

This clone has only one observation. J is TRBJ2-2 and V is TRBV7-8; perhaps TRBD2 as D (5 bases). The V end lost 4 bases, the J end lost 0 bases, and 12 bases lay between the germline ends. Germline V CDR1 and CDR2: SGHVS, FQNEAQ. This CDR3 has 16 amino acids. The DNA for the CDR3 is TGTGCCAGCAGCTCGGACTTATACTCGAACACCGGGGAGCTGTTTTTT. It codes for CASSSDLYSNTGELFF.

As DNA, the CDR3 is TGCGCCAGCAGCTTGGCGCCAGGTGCCGGAGGGGGCTACACCTTC. This sequence encodes CASSLAPGAGGGYTF. This sequence joins TRBV5-1 and TRBJ1-2; D is uncertain. V lost 0 bases and J lost 8, with 17 bases in between. Germline CDR1 SGHRS, CDR2 YFSETQ. The CDR3 loop spans 15 amino acids.

Here the CDR3 DNA reads TGCGCCAGCAGTGACCCACAGGGACCTGCAACTAATGAAAAACTGTTTTTT. This gives the protein CASSDPQGPATNEKLFF. The chain uses TRBV10-1 and TRBJ1-4, with a weak D call TRBD1 (6 bases). V dropped 3 bases and J dropped 0 bases, with 14 bases sitting between them. Per germline, CDR1 WNHNN and CDR2 SYGVQD (reference sequence). CDR3 size: 17 residues.

The chain links TRBV19 to TRBJ1-1; D is uncertain. This CDR3 comprises 14 residues. The ends were cut back, 5 bases at V and 0 bases at J, with 10 bases in the middle. Germline CDR1 is LNHDA and CDR2 is SQIVND (reference sequence). CDR3 in DNA: TGTGCCAGTAGTCCGGGTCAGATGAACACTGAAGCTTTCTTT. This gives the protein CASSPGQMNTEAFF.

The rearrangement links TRBV7-2 to TRBJ1-5; TRBD1 agrees at 9 bases. The CDR3 covers 15 residues. The V gene's germline CDR1 is SGHTA and CDR2 FQGNSA. Trimming at V came to 5 bases and at J to 4 bases, leaving 6 bases not matched to a gene. CDR3 sequence: CASSPRDRANQPQHF. The CDR3 DNA reads TGTGCCAGCAGCCCGCGGGACAGGGCGAATCAGCCCCAGCATTTT. Full variable domain (rest looked up from reference TRBV7-2 and TRBJ1-5): GAGVSQSPSNKVTEKGKDVELRCDPISGHTALYWYRQSLGQGLEFLIYFQGNSAPDKSGLPSDRFSAERTGGSVSTLTIQRTQQEDSAVYLCASSPRDRANQPQHFGDGTRLSIL.

The chain carries TRBV5-4 and TRBJ2-5; 9 bases agree with TRBD1. This CDR3 comprises 15 residues. V dropped 1 base and J dropped 4; count of bases not matched to a gene: 5. The germline V gene encodes CDR1 SGHNT and CDR2 YYREEE (reference sequence). The CDR3 region has the DNA TGTGCCAGCAGCTTGAAACAGGGGGCAGGAGAGACCCAGTACTTC. Translating gives CASSLKQGAGETQYF.

V usage is TRBV2 and J usage is TRBJ2-1; D not certain. Trimming left V 6 bases short and J 6 bases short, with 9 bases between. Germline CDR1 and CDR2: SNHLY and FYNNEI. This CDR3 contains 12 residues. The CDR3 coding sequence is TGTGCCAGCAGCCACGAGATCAATGAGCAGTTCTTC. Its translation: CASSHEINEQFF.

The gene calls are TRBV13 and TRBJ1-5, with 9 bases that match TRBD1. The CDR3 is 14 amino acids. V lost 5 bases and J lost 4; bases outside the gene matches: 3. CDR1 and CDR2 (germline): PRHDT, FYEKMQ (reference sequence). The CDR3 reads CASSRDRVNQPQHF. The DNA of the CDR3 is TGTGCCAGCAGCCGGGACAGGGTAAATCAGCCCCAGCATTTT.

V gene TRBV5-1 combines with J gene TRBJ1-2, with 10 positions matching TRBD1. The CDR3 runs to 16 residues. From germline, CDR1 is SGHRS and CDR2 YFSETQ. Trimming took 4 bases from V and 5 from J; bases not matched to a gene: 11. In nucleotides, the CDR3 is TGCGCCAGCAGCACTACCGGGACAGGGGAAGGATATGGCTACACCTTC. Residues: CASSTTGTGEGYGYTF.

The chain recombines TRBV6-5 with TRBJ2-1; D perhaps matches TRBD2 (6 bases). V lost 9 bases and J lost 7, with 19 bases in between. Germline V CDR1 and CDR2: MNHEY, SVGAGI. The CDR3 has 14 amino acids. The CDR3 reads CARVGQEGGNEQFF. The CDR3 bases are TGTGCCAGGGTCGGGCAGGAGGGAGGTAATGAGCAGTTCTTC.

CDR3 residues: CASSLALDRGVYGYTF. DNA for the CDR3: TGCGCCAGCAGCTTGGCCCTCGACAGGGGAGTCTATGGCTACACCTTC. This chain uses TRBV5-1 with TRBJ1-2; 8 bases match TRBD1. The CDR3 has 16 amino acids. V shed 0 bases, J shed 4 bases, and the junction held 8 bases outside the gene matches. Germline loops: CDR1 SGHRS, CDR2 YFSETQ.

The genes are TRBV13 and TRBJ1-2; 9 nucleotides align to TRBD1. The CDR3 runs 14 residues. CDR1 is PRHDT and CDR2 is FYEKMQ in the germline V gene (reference sequence). Germline trimming cut 5 bases from V and 7 bases from J; bases unmatched to any gene: 8. CDR3 coding DNA: TGTGCCAGCAGCCAGCGGGACAGGGTTGCTGGCTACACCTTC. Residues: CASSQRDRVAGYTF.

This clone was counted a single time. The CDR3 bases are TGTGCCAGCAGTCCGGACAGGGTCGGGGTAGGGTTCTTC. Translated, it gives CASSPDRVGVGFF. The gene calls are TRBV6-5 and TRBJ2-1; 8 bases match TRBD1. The V gene's germline CDR1 is MNHEY and CDR2 SVGAGI. The CDR3 contains 13 residues. The V segment lost 5 bases and the J segment 15 bases; nucleotides outside the gene matches: 12.

V usage is TRBV19 and J usage is TRBJ2-2; TRBD2 is a possible D gene (6 bases). The germline gives CDR1 LNHDA, CDR2 SQIVND (reference sequence). The CDR3 extends over 15 amino acids. V lost 10 bases and J 8 bases, leaving 23 bases between the germline ends. DNA of the CDR3: TGTGCCAAGGGAGGCAGCCGGCCCCGGCAGGGGGAGCTGTTTTTT. Protein: CAKGGSRPRQGELFF.

J is TRBJ1-1 and V is TRBV11-2; D is unresolved. Germline CDR1 is SGHAT and CDR2 is FQNNGV. V was clipped by 5 bases and J by 4 bases, with 11 bases between them. There are 13 residues in the CDR3. CDR3 residues: CASSPRHLTEAFF. The CDR3 DNA is TGTGCCAGCAGCCCTCGACACCTCACTGAAGCTTTCTTT.

The CDR3 loop is CASSLFGAPAYEQYF. As DNA, the CDR3 is TGTGCCAGCAGCTTGTTTGGGGCCCCCGCTTACGAGCAGTACTTC. The genes are TRBV5-5 and TRBJ2-7; D is perhaps TRBD1 (5 bases). The V and J ends lost 1 base and 4 bases respectively, with 15 bases between them. The CDR3 runs to 15 residues. The germline V gene encodes CDR1 SGHKS and CDR2 YYEKEE (reference sequence).

The chain employs TRBV18 and TRBJ2-7; D perhaps matches TRBD1 (7 bases). Looked up from germline, CDR1 is KGHSH and CDR2 is LQKENI. V dropped 6 bases and J dropped 7 bases, with 40 bases sitting between them. The CDR3 has 21 residues. The CDR3 loop is CASSSDYRGLNVRWIGLEQYF. CDR3 in DNA: TGTGCCAGCTCGTCGGACTACAGGGGCCTGAATGTACGATGGATTGGTTTGGAGCAGTACTTC.